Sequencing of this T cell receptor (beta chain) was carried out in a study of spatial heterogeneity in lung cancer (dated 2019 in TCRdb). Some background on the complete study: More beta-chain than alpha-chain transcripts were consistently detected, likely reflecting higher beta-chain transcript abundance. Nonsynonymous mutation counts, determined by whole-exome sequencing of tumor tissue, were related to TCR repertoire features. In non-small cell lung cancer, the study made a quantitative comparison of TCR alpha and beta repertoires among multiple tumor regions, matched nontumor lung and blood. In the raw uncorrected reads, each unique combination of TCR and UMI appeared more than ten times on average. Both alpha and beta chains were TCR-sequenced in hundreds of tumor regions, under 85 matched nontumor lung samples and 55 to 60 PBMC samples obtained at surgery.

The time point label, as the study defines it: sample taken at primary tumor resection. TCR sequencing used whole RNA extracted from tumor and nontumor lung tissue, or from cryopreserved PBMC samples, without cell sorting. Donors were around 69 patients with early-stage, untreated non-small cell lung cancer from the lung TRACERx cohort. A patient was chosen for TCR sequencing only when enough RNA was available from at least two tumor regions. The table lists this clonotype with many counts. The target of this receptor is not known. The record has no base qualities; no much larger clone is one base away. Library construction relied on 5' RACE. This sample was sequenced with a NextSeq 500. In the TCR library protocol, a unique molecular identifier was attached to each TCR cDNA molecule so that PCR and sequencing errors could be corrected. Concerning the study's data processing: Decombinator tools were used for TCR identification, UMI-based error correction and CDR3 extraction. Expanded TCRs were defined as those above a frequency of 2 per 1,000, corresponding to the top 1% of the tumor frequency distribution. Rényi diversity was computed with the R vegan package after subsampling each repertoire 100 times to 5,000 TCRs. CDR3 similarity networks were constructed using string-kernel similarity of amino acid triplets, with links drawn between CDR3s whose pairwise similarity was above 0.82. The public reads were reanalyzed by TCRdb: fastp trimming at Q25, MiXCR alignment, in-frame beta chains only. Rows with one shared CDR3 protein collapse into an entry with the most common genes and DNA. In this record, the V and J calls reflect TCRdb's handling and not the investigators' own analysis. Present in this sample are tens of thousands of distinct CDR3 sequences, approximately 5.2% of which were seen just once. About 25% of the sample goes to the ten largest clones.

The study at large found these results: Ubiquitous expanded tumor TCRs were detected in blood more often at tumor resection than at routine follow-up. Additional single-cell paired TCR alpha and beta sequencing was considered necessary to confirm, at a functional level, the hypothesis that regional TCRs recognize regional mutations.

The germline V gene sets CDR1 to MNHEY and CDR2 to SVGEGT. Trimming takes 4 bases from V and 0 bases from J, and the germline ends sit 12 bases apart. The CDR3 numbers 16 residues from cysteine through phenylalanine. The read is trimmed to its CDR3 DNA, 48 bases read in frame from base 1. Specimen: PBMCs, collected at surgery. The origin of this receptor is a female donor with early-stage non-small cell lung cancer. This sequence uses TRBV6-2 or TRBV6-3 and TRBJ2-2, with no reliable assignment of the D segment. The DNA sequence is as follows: TGTGCCAGCAGTTGGCCCACACAGACGAACACCGGGGAGCTGTTTTTT. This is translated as CASSWPTQTNTGELFF.